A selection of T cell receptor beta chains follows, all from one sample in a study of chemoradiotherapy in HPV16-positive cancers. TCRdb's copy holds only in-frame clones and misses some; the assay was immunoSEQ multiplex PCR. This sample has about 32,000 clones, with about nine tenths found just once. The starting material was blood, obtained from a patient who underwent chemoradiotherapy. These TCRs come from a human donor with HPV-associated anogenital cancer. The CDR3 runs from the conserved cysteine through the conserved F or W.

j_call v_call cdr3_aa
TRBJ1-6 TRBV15 CATSRDPGNSPLHF
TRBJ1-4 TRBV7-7 CASNALDRHNEKLFF
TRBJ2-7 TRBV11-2 CASSLGRATGSEQYF
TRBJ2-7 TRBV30 CAWSPGTDLYEQYF
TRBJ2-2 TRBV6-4 CASSGTYTGELFF
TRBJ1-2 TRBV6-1 CASSDRDRGRYTF
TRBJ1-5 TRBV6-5 CASSSAGDTQPQHF
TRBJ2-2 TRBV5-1 CASRAGGVNTGELFF
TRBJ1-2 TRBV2 CASSEGANYGYTF
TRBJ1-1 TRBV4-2 CASSSRTGEDTEAFF